The next 4 T cell receptor beta chains were all read from a single sample in a study of Tregs in tolerant kidney transplant recipients. The method was immunoSEQ multiplex PCR; TCRdb's version includes in-frame clones alone and lacks a portion of them. The repertoire has around 66,000 clones, roughly 88% of them found once; the top ten carry around 2.3%. Sequences were derived from Tregs from blood, sampled before the transplant. These receptors all stem from a human donor who received a combined kidney and bone marrow transplant.

CDR3 region: CVRSLGCNRGRTSLQSAPAF. The CDR3 DNA follows: TGTGTCAGAAGCTTAGGGTGTAACAGGGGGCGGACATCCTTACAATCAGCCCCAGCATTT. V gene TRBV7-5 combines with J gene TRBJ1-5; whether TRBD1, the table's D call, matches the DNA was not checked. TRBV7-5 counts as a pseudogene. The CDR3 has 20 amino acids.

The rearrangement joins TRBV2 to TRBJ1-1; 7 bases align to TRBD1. CDR3 size: 15 residues. Germline V lookup: CDR1 SNHLY, CDR2 FYNNEI. With V trimmed by 4 bases and J by 2 bases, 7 bases remained unmatched. CDR3: CASSVTGMRNTEAFF. As DNA, the CDR3 is TGTGCCAGCAGTGTGACAGGGATGAGAAACACTGAAGCTTTCTTT.

CDR3 sequence: CASSPRGSNQPQHF. CDR3 DNA: TGTGCCAGCAGCCCCAGGGGAAGCAATCAGCCCCAGCATTTT. The chain recombines TRBV7-9 with TRBJ1-5; D may be TRBD1 (6 bases). This CDR3 has 14 residues. V shed 5 bases and J shed 1 base, with 9 bases lying between them. The germline V gene has CDR1 SEHNR and CDR2 FQNEAQ (reference sequence).

This clone has just one count. The chain recombines TRBV2 with TRBJ1-4; no definite D call. This CDR3 is built from 14 residues. Looked up from germline, CDR1 is SNHLY and CDR2 is FYNNEI. The ends were cut back, 6 bases at V and 3 bases at J, with 11 bases in the middle. Written as DNA, the CDR3 is TGTGCCAGCAGACCCGGACTGGCTAATGAAAAACTGTTTTTT. Translating it yields CASRPGLANEKLFF.